A selection of T cell receptor beta chains follows, all from one sample in a study of response to subunit inactivated influenza vaccine. TCRdb reprocessed the RT-PCR reads via MiXCR and lists one record per CDR3 protein. The table includes about 520,000 distinct CDR3 sequences, around 7.9% detected once. Sequencing was performed on PBMCs from blood, taken roughly 24 months after vaccination. All receptors derive from a man between 50 and 75 years old who received an inactivated influenza vaccine. CDR3s include the opening cysteine and the closing phenylalanine or tryptophan. Each record gives: J gene, CDR3 length, V gene, D gene, clone size, CDR3 protein, CDR3 DNA. The D gene is left open where the match is weak. The size field is filled for only some rows; it gives once, few, many or a size class.

>TRBJ2-1|15|TRBV10-3|TRBD1|few
CAISAGIGQVNEQFF
TGTGCCATCAGTGCCGGTATCGGACAGGTCAATGAGCAGTTCTTC
>TRBJ2-1|16|TRBV7-2|TRBD2|.
CASSLGTSGRVIEQFF
TGTGCCAGCAGCTTAGGGACTAGCGGGAGGGTAATCGAGCAGTTCTTC
>TRBJ1-5|15|TRBV4-2|.|few
CASSQVGNSNQPQHF
TGTGCCAGCAGCCAAGTCGGGAATAGCAATCAGCCCCAGCATTTT
>TRBJ2-1|17|TRBV6-2/TRBV6-3|.|few
CASSPGGSGQSYNEQFF
TGTGCCAGCAGTCCCGGTGGTAGCGGTCAATCCTACAATGAGCAGTTCTTC
>TRBJ2-3|13|TRBV18|.|.
CASSSRDPSTQYF
TGTGCCAGCTCATCACGGGACCCGAGTACGCAGTATTTT
>TRBJ2-7|16|TRBV27|TRBD1|few
CASSLSTGEILYEQYF
TGTGCCAGCAGTTTATCAACAGGGGAAATTCTCTACGAGCAGTACTTC
>TRBJ2-7|15|TRBV5-1|.|few
CASSAQGMSSYEQYF
TGCGCCAGCAGCGCCCAGGGTATGAGCTCCTACGAGCAGTACTTC
>TRBJ1-5|16|TRBV12-3/TRBV12-4|.|few
CASSFLTEYSNQPQHF
TGTGCCAGCAGTTTCCTGACAGAGTATAGCAATCAGCCCCAGCATTTT
>TRBJ2-7|14|TRBV28|.|.
CASSFDSGFYEQYF
TGTGCCAGCAGTTTCGACAGCGGATTCTACGAGCAGTACTTC
>TRBJ2-4|16|TRBV5-1|.|few
CASSLSRDQAKNIQYF
TGCGCCAGCAGCTTGTCGCGGGACCAAGCCAAAAACATTCAGTACTTC
>TRBJ2-7|12|TRBV2|.|.
CASSGPGYEQYF
TGTGCCAGCAGTGGGCCCGGCTACGAGCAGTACTTC
>TRBJ2-5|15|TRBV7-3|.|few
CASSSTAAGVETQYF
TGTGCCAGCAGCTCTACCGCCGCAGGGGTAGAGACCCAGTACTTC
>TRBJ1-1|15|TRBV6-2/TRBV6-3|TRBD1|many
CASRPTGARATEAFF
TGTGCCAGCAGACCTACAGGGGCAAGGGCCACTGAAGCTTTCTTT
>TRBJ2-5|18|TRBV6-1|TRBD2|many
CASSPVMTSGSLGETQYF
TGTGCCAGCAGTCCCGTGATGACTAGCGGGAGTTTAGGGGAGACCCAGTACTTC
>TRBJ1-5|16|TRBV28|.|few
CASFPPGGWADQPQHF
TGTGCCAGCTTTCCCCCAGGCGGGTGGGCCGATCAGCCCCAGCATTTT
>TRBJ1-1|14|TRBV5-1|.|many
CASSRGQIGTEAFF
TGCGCCAGCAGCCGAGGACAAATAGGCACTGAAGCTTTCTTT
>TRBJ1-4|14|TRBV10-3|.|.
CAISEWQGREKLFF
TGTGCCATCAGTGAGTGGCAGGGACGTGAAAAACTGTTTTTT
>TRBJ2-5|16|TRBV9|.|few
CASSVGGGSTQETQYF
TGTGCCAGCAGCGTAGGAGGCGGTAGCACACAAGAGACCCAGTACTTC
>TRBJ2-3|14|TRBV29-1|TRBD2|few
CSVGLAGGTDTQYF
TGCAGCGTGGGACTAGCGGGAGGGACAGATACGCAGTATTTT
>TRBJ2-3|13|TRBV20-1|.|many
CSAGPAGTDTQYF
TGCAGTGCTGGCCCGGCGGGCACAGATACGCAGTATTTT
>TRBJ2-7|16|TRBV28|TRBD2|.
CASSLLSSGLNYEQYF
TGTGCCAGCAGTTTATTGTCTAGCGGGTTGAACTACGAGCAGTACTTC
>TRBJ2-7|13|TRBV2|TRBD1|many
CASKQGFSYEQYF
TGTGCCAGCAAACAGGGGTTTTCCTACGAGCAGTACTTC
>TRBJ2-3|17|TRBV4-1|TRBD2|few
CASSQVGSGRALNTQYF
TGCGCCAGCAGCCAAGTTGGTAGCGGGAGGGCCTTGAATACGCAGTATTTT
>TRBJ1-2|15|TRBV3-1|TRBD1|many
CASTPGQGFNYGYTF
TGTGCCAGCACCCCGGGACAGGGGTTTAACTATGGCTACACCTTC
>TRBJ2-3|15|TRBV5-4|.|many
CASSLEYSGTDTQYF
TGTGCCAGCAGCTTGGAATACTCCGGCACAGATACGCAGTATTTT
>TRBJ1-5|13|TRBV12-3/TRBV12-4|TRBD1|many
CASSFDRAQPQHF
TGTGCCAGCAGTTTTGACAGGGCTCAGCCCCAGCATTTT
>TRBJ2-7|17|TRBV11-2|.|few
CASSSVRLGGFSYEQYF
TGTGCCAGCAGCTCCGTCCGCTTAGGCGGGTTCTCCTACGAGCAGTACTTC
>TRBJ2-6|17|TRBV4-2|.|.
CASSQDTRASGANVLTF
TGTGCCAGCAGCCAAGATACGAGGGCCTCTGGGGCCAACGTCCTGACTTTC
>TRBJ2-1|15|TRBV5-1|TRBD1|few
CASSPGQGMFNEQFF
TGCGCCAGCAGCCCGGGACAGGGGATGTTCAATGAGCAGTTCTTC
>TRBJ2-7|14|TRBV20-1|.|.
CSARDRKRIYEQYF
TGCAGTGCTAGAGATCGAAAGCGCATCTACGAGCAGTACTTC
>TRBJ1-5|15|TRBV28|TRBD1|many
CASSWGSGGSQPQHF
TGTGCCAGCAGTTGGGGATCAGGGGGAAGTCAGCCCCAGCATTTT
>TRBJ2-6|19|TRBV6-2/TRBV6-3|TRBD1|few
CASSYSSRGHFSGANVLTF
TGTGCCAGCAGTTACTCGAGCAGGGGGCACTTCTCTGGGGCCAACGTCCTGACTTTC
>TRBJ2-4|14|TRBV20-1|.|many
CSASLAGRANIQYF
TGCAGTGCTTCCCTCGCGGGCAGGGCAAACATTCAGTACTTC
>TRBJ1-3|11|TRBV4-3|.|many
CASSLGSTIYF
TGCGCCAGCAGCCTGGGTAGCACCATATATTTT
>TRBJ1-1|14|TRBV29-1|.|many
CSVGLGTLNTEAFF
TGCAGCGTTGGGTTAGGGACTTTGAACACTGAAGCTTTCTTT
>TRBJ2-5|16|TRBV20-1|TRBD2|many
CSARTPSSGSRETQYF
TGCAGTGCCCGAACCCCTTCCAGCGGGAGCAGGGAGACCCAGTACTTC
>TRBJ1-5|15|TRBV29-1|.|.
CSVVLGQGINQPQHF
TGCAGCGTTGTTTTAGGGCAGGGAATCAATCAGCCCCAGCATTTT
>TRBJ2-3|13|TRBV5-5|.|few
CASSFGPSDTQYF
TGTGCCAGCAGCTTTGGTCCCTCAGATACGCAGTATTTT
>TRBJ2-5|14|TRBV7-2|TRBD1|few
CASSSGTGTGSQYF
TGTGCCAGCAGCTCAGGGACAGGGACAGGTTCGCAGTACTTC
>TRBJ2-1|12|TRBV11-2|.|many
CASGAEYNEQFF
TGTGCCAGCGGGGCTGAATACAATGAGCAGTTCTTC
>TRBJ1-2|14|TRBV28|.|few
CASSFGTKSYGYTF
TGTGCCAGCAGTTTCGGGACGAAGAGCTATGGCTACACCTTC
>TRBJ2-7|14|TRBV6-2/TRBV6-3|.|few
CASNRGEISYEQYF
TGTGCCAGCAACCGCGGAGAAATCTCCTACGAGCAGTACTTC
>TRBJ2-3|15|TRBV20-1|.|.
CSARSAGLGGDTQYF
TGCAGTGCTAGGAGCGCCGGACTTGGGGGAGATACGCAGTATTTT
>TRBJ1-2|15|TRBV29-1|.|few
CSVEDLVRSSYGYTF
TGCAGCGTTGAAGATCTTGTGCGCAGTTCCTATGGCTACACCTTC
>TRBJ2-7|16|TRBV6-5|.|.
CASSSSDLGNYYEQYF
TGTGCCAGCAGTTCCTCGGACCTTGGGAACTACTACGAGCAGTACTTC
>TRBJ1-4|15|TRBV7-2|TRBD1|many
CASSLLGQGDEKLFF
TGTGCCAGCAGCTTACTCGGGCAGGGGGATGAAAAACTGTTTTTT
>TRBJ2-7|15|TRBV29-1|.|many
CSAAGTHRSSYEQYF
TGCAGCGCCGCCGGGACCCACCGTTCCTCCTACGAGCAGTACTTC
>TRBJ2-3|16|TRBV5-5|TRBD1|few
CASSFSRTGSTDTQYF
TGTGCCAGCAGCTTCTCGAGGACAGGGAGCACAGATACGCAGTATTTT
>TRBJ2-3|15|TRBV5-1|.|once
CASSEIPTSTDTQYF
TGCGCCAGCAGCGAGATACCAACTAGCACAGATACGCAGTATTTT
>TRBJ1-1|12|TRBV7-9|.|.
CASSFKPAEAFF
TGTGCCAGCAGCTTCAAACCGGCAGAAGCTTTCTTT
>TRBJ2-7|14|TRBV12-3/TRBV12-4|.|many
CASSPGQPPAEQYF
TGTGCCAGCAGCCCCGGACAACCCCCGGCCGAGCAGTACTTC
>TRBJ1-1|15|TRBV20-1|.|few
CSAPGRVGIGTEAFF
TGCAGTGCCCCTGGGCGGGTTGGAATTGGCACTGAAGCTTTCTTT
>TRBJ2-7|16|TRBV6-5|TRBD1|few
CASSSRTGGWSYEQYF
TGTGCCAGCAGTTCCCGGACAGGGGGCTGGTCCTACGAGCAGTACTTC
>TRBJ1-2|13|TRBV5-1|.|many
CASSRGTNPGYTF
TGCGCCAGCAGCCGGGGAACTAACCCTGGCTACACCTTC
>TRBJ2-1|14|TRBV3-1|.|many
CASSQGGGGNEQFF
TGTGCCAGCAGCCAGGGGGGTGGCGGAAATGAGCAGTTCTTC
>TRBJ2-1|21|TRBV9|TRBD1|.
CASSGEGPPGQGSATYNEQFF
TGTGCCAGCAGCGGAGAGGGACCCCCGGGACAGGGGTCCGCCACCTACAATGAGCAGTTCTTC
>TRBJ2-7|13|TRBV4-2|.|few
CASRADSSYEQYF
TGTGCCAGCAGGGCCGACAGTTCCTACGAGCAGTACTTC
>TRBJ2-7|15|TRBV11-2|TRBD1|many
CASSPLGQGFHEQYF
TGTGCCAGCAGCCCCTTAGGACAGGGGTTCCACGAGCAGTACTTC
>TRBJ2-2|14|TRBV15|.|.
CATSRSKDTGELFF
TGTGCCACCAGCAGAAGTAAGGACACCGGGGAGCTGTTTTTT